The 22 T cell receptor beta chains below come from one sample, sequenced in a study of beta chain features in type 1 diabetes. These receptors' targets are unknown. The study, taken as a whole, reports: TCRB CDR3s from Type 1 diabetes patients were moderately but significantly shorter in all four CD4+ subsets.

Expressed TCRB transcripts were sequenced after all isolated RNA was converted to cDNA. Assay used: immunoSEQ multiplex PCR; TCRdb lists only in-frame clones, some missing. The sample gives 200,000 to 300,000 clones, over 20% of which show up once; less than 0.035% is in the top ten. The specimen was naive CD4+ T cells from blood. The origin of the receptors is a woman in her forties with type 1 diabetes.

The V call is TRBV9, the J call TRBJ2-1; 9 bases line up with TRBD1. The CDR3 is 14 residues long. Germline CDR1 is SGDLS and CDR2 is YYNGEE. J was trimmed by 4 bases and V by 4 bases; bases with no gene match: 3. DNA for the CDR3: TGTGCCAGCAGCACAGGGGGCACGTACAATGAGCAGTTCTTC. Residues: CASSTGGTYNEQFF.

The sample holds a few counts of this clone. This chain links TRBV6-6 with TRBJ2-5, with 9 bases that match TRBD1. The CDR3 is 13 residues long. Germline-derived CDR1 and CDR2 are MNHNY and SVGAGI (reference sequence). Trimming at V came to 6 bases and at J to 7 bases, leaving 6 bases not matched to a gene. The CDR3 sequence: CASRSQGQGTQYF. The CDR3 DNA reads TGTGCCAGCAGATCACAGGGACAGGGGACCCAGTACTTC.

This clone was observed a handful of times. The V and J genes are TRBV21-1 and TRBJ1-4. TRBV21-1 is listed as a pseudogene. The CDR3 covers 14 residues. CDR3 coding DNA: TGTGCCAGCAGAAGGATACGCCGCGGTGAAAAACTGTTTTTT. Its translation: CASRRIRRGEKLFF.

This clone turned up a few times. This chain uses TRBV6-5 with TRBJ2-6; no clear D. Germline V gives CDR1 MNHEY, CDR2 SVGAGI. The CDR3 loop spans 15 amino acids. V dropped 5 bases and J dropped 3 bases, with 11 bases sitting between them. Written as DNA, the CDR3 is TGTGCCAGCAGTCCCCGGGTTTATGGGGCCAACGTCCTGACTTTC. Translated, it gives CASSPRVYGANVLTF.

This clone was detected a few times. The chain joins TRBV9 to TRBJ2-1; tentatively, D is TRBD2 (6 bases). Germline CDR1 and CDR2: SGDLS and YYNGEE. V was shortened by 3 bases and J by 7 bases, with 8 bases between the two germline ends. The CDR3 covers 12 residues. The CDR3 loop is CASSAGGNEQFF. As DNA, the CDR3 is TGTGCCAGCAGCGCTGGGGGGAATGAGCAGTTCTTC.

The rearrangement uses TRBV18 and TRBJ1-2; 7 bases match TRBD1. The trim removed 3 bases at V and 5 bases at J, leaving 6 bases unmatched. From germline, CDR1 is KGHSH and CDR2 LQKENI. The length of the CDR3 is 14 residues. CDR3 sequence: CASSPQTGDYGYTF. The CDR3 region has the DNA TGTGCCAGCTCACCCCAAACAGGGGATTATGGCTACACCTTC. The complete variable domain, with remaining parts taken from reference TRBV18 and TRBJ1-2, reads NAGVMQNPRHLVRRRGQEARLRCSPMKGHSHVYWYRQLPEEGLKFMVYLQKENIIDESGMPKERFSAEFPKEGPSILRIQQVVRGDSAAYFCASSPQTGDYGYTFGSGTRLTVV.

In DNA form, the CDR3 reads TGTGCCAGCAGTTTAACGAGGCAGCGATCCTACAATGAGCAGTTCTTC. Translation gives CASSLTRQRSYNEQFF. This rearrangement joins TRBV28 to TRBJ2-1; D call uncertain. CDR1 is MDHEN and CDR2 is SYDVKM in the germline V gene. The V and J ends lost 2 bases and 1 base respectively, with 12 bases between them. This CDR3 region has 16 residues.

This clone came up a few times. This rearrangement joins TRBV20-1 to TRBJ2-7; maybe TRBD1 (5 bases). V was cut by 3 bases and J by 3 bases, with 6 bases left in between. Germline CDR1 DFQATT, CDR2 SNEGSKA (reference sequence). The CDR3 has 11 residues. CDR3 residues: CSASTGYEQYF. Written as DNA, the CDR3 is TGCAGTGCTAGTACAGGCTACGAGCAGTACTTC.

This chain joins TRBV29-1 and TRBJ2-1, with 9 nucleotides matching TRBD2. The CDR3 loop spans 13 amino acids. With V trimmed by 7 bases and J by 7 bases, 8 bases remained unmatched. The germline CDR1 and CDR2 sequences are SQVTM and ANQGSEA. Here the CDR3 reads CSAARGGENEQFF. CDR3 nucleotides: TGCAGCGCAGCGCGGGGGGGCGAAAATGAGCAGTTCTTC.

The J gene is TRBJ2-7, the V gene TRBV5-4; D is unresolved. CDR1 SGHNT and CDR2 YYREEE come from the germline V gene (reference sequence). CDR3 size: 13 residues. Trimming cost V 0 bases and J 5 bases, with 9 bases left between them. The CDR3 is CASSLGRSDEQYF. The CDR3 DNA follows: TGTGCCAGCAGCTTGGGCAGATCCGACGAGCAGTACTTC.

The V call is TRBV23-1, the J call TRBJ1-4, with D possibly TRBD1 on 6 matching bases. Being an ORF, TRBV23-1 has a function that is uncertain. The V end was cut by 2 bases, the J end by 4 bases, with 8 bases between. The CDR3 covers 14 residues. Here the CDR3 DNA reads TGCGCCAGCAGTCAAGGACAGCTTAATGAAAAACTGTTTTTT. Translation gives CASSQGQLNEKLFF.

The gene calls are TRBV9 and TRBJ2-7, with a possible D match to TRBD2 (5 bases). V shed 4 bases and J shed 2 bases, with 13 bases lying between them. This CDR3 comprises 14 residues. Germline loops: CDR1 SGDLS, CDR2 YYNGEE. The CDR3 sequence: CASSPDWSAYEQYF. DNA for the CDR3: TGTGCCAGCAGCCCGGACTGGAGCGCCTACGAGCAGTACTTC.

This clone was picked up a small number of times. The chain joins TRBV4-1 to TRBJ2-1, with TRBD1 matching 8 bases. V gave up 2 bases and J gave up 8 bases; unmatched junction bases: 8. CDR1 is MGHRA and CDR2 is YSYEKL in the germline V gene. The length of the CDR3 is 15 residues. CDR3 sequence (DNA): TGCGCCAGCAGCCAATTGATTCCGGGACAGGATGAGCAGTTCTTC. Translation: CASSQLIPGQDEQFF.

The chain uses TRBV4-1 and TRBJ2-7; 12 bases fit TRBD1. The CDR3 runs to 16 residues. V lost 1 base to trimming and J lost 9 bases; unmatched junction nucleotides: 10. Germline V gene sequence: CDR1 MGHRA, CDR2 YSYEKL. CDR3 sequence: CASSQAGQGAVGRQYF. The CDR3 DNA sequence: TGCGCCAGCAGCCAAGCGGGACAGGGGGCTGTTGGAAGGCAGTACTTC.

This clone was observed a handful of times. The V and J genes are TRBV28 and TRBJ1-4; 7 bases match TRBD1. J gave up 3 bases and V 4 bases, and 17 bases lay outside the gene matches. Germline V gives CDR1 MDHEN, CDR2 SYDVKM. This CDR3 comprises 19 residues. The CDR3 loop reads CASSYPTGAASSSNEKLFF. In nucleotides, the CDR3 is TGTGCCAGCAGTTATCCCACAGGGGCAGCCAGTTCGTCTAATGAAAAACTGTTTTTT.

This clone has only a few counts. The chain recombines TRBV7-3 with TRBJ2-1; 7 nucleotides agree with TRBD2. Germline CDR1 and CDR2: SGHTA and FQGTGA. CDR3 length equals 17 residues. Unmatched junction bases numbered 13, after V lost 1 base and J lost 7 bases. In nucleotides, the CDR3 is TGTGCCAGCAGCTTAAGCGGGAGAGGTCCGCGCGGTAATGAGCAGTTCTTC. It is translated as CASSLSGRGPRGNEQFF.

This clone was found a few times. This chain links TRBV28 with TRBJ2-7, with 9 bases lining up with TRBD1. This CDR3 comprises 16 residues. The V segment lost 6 bases and the J segment 4 bases; nucleotides outside the gene matches: 13. The germline V gene has CDR1 MDHEN and CDR2 SYDVKM. CDR3 nucleotides: TGTGCCAGCAGCCTTCAAAGGGGACAGGGTGGGTACGAGCAGTACTTC. Its translation is CASSLQRGQGGYEQYF. Full variable domain (remainder filled in from reference TRBV28 and TRBJ2-7): DVKVTQSSRYLVKRTGEKVFLECVQDMDHENMFWYRQDPGLGLRLIYFSYDVKMKEKGDIPEGYSVSREKKERFSLILESASTNQTSMYLCASSLQRGQGGYEQYFGPGTRLTVT.

This clone showed up just once. The gene calls are TRBV11-1 and TRBJ1-1; 9 bases align to TRBD1. The V gene's germline CDR1 is SGHAT and CDR2 FQDESV (reference sequence). Trimming cost V 8 bases and J 10 bases; bases outside gene matches: 8. CDR3 length equals 12 residues. The CDR3 loop is CASGRDRDGAFF. The CDR3 DNA reads as TGTGCCAGCGGGCGGGACAGGGACGGAGCTTTCTTT.

A few counts support this clone. V usage is TRBV7-8 and J usage is TRBJ2-2, with 7 bases matching TRBD2. The CDR3 covers 14 residues. The trim removed 3 bases at V and 5 bases at J, leaving 3 bases unmatched. Germline-derived CDR1 and CDR2 are SGHVS and FQNEAQ. The CDR3, as DNA: TGTGCCAGCAGCTTGCTAGCGGTGACCGGGGAGCTGTTTTTT. Protein sequence: CASSLLAVTGELFF.

This clone has more than one count but fewer than ten. The chain combines TRBV27 with TRBJ1-2; D may be TRBD1 (6 bases). V gave up 5 bases and J gave up 8 bases, with 18 bases separating them. Germline CDR1 reads MNHEY; CDR2 reads SMNVEV (reference sequence). The CDR3 has 14 amino acids. Here the CDR3 reads CASSGRDTVEGYTF. The CDR3, as DNA: TGTGCCAGCAGTGGCCGGGACACCGTAGAGGGCTACACCTTC.

Only a few counts were recorded for this clone. Within the sample, other DNA sequences also encode this same CDR3. This rearrangement joins TRBV18 to TRBJ1-1; D gene ambiguous. Germline CDR1 and CDR2: KGHSH and LQKENI. There are 12 residues in the CDR3. Trimming took off 3 bases at V and 2 bases at J, with 4 bases between the two ends. This CDR3 reads CASSPGNTEAFF. CDR3 DNA: TGTGCCAGCTCACCGGGCAACACTGAAGCTTTCTTT. Looking up the rest from reference TRBV18 and TRBJ1-1 gives the full variable domain: NAGVMQNPRHLVRRRGQEARLRCSPMKGHSHVYWYRQLPEEGLKFMVYLQKENIIDESGMPKERFSAEFPKEGPSILRIQQVVRGDSAAYFCASSPGNTEAFFGQGTRLTVV.

J is TRBJ2-1 and V is TRBV5-4; D might be TRBD1 (5 bases). There are 13 residues in the CDR3. V lost 4 bases and J lost 4, with 9 bases in between. The germline V gene has CDR1 SGHNT and CDR2 YYREEE (reference sequence). In DNA, the CDR3 is TGTGCCAGCAGCCGAGACAGTTACAATGAGCAGTTCTTC. Its protein product is CASSRDSYNEQFF.